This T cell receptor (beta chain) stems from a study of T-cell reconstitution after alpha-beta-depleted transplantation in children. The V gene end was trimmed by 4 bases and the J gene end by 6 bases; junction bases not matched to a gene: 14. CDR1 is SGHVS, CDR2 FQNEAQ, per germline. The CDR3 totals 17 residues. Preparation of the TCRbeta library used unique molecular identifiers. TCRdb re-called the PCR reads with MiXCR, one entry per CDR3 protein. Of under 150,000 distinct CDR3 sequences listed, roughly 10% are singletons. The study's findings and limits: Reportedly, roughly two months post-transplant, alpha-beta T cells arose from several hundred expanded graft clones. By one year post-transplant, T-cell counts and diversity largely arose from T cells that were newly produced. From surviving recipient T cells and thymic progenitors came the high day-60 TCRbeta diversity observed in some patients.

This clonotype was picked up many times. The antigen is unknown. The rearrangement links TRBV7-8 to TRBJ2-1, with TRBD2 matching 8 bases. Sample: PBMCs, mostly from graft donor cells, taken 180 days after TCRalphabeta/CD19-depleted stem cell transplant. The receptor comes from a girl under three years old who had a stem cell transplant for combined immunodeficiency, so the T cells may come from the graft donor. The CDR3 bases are TGTGCCAGCAGCTCCATAGAATGGACTAGCAGCGGCAATGAGCAGTTCTTC. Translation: CASSSIEWTSSGNEQFF. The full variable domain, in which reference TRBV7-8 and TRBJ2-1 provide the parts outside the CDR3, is GAGVSQSPRYKVAKRGQDVALRCDPISGHVSLFWYQQALGQGPEFLTYFQNEAQLDKSGLPSDRFFAERPEGSVSTLKIQRTQQEDSAVYLCASSSIEWTSSGNEQFFGPGTRLTVL.